These 13 T cell receptor beta chains originate from one sample sequenced in a study of T cell changes during pregnancy in multiple sclerosis. Some clones are missing from TCRdb's copy, which holds only in-frame ones; the method was immunoSEQ multiplex PCR. This sample has 85,000 to 120,000 clones, with roughly 90% found just once. This sample comprised peripheral blood, obtained after pregnancy. Receptor source: a female donor with multiple sclerosis, enrolled in a pregnancy study.

This chain links TRBV15 with TRBJ2-7; 9 positions agree with TRBD2. CDR3 length: 18 residues. V trimming: 1 base; J trimming: 2 bases; junction bases outside the gene matches: 12. Germline V gives CDR1 LNHNV, CDR2 YYDKDF (reference sequence). Written as DNA, the CDR3 is TGTGCCACCAGCAGAGGGGAGGGTAGCGGGGGAGGAGCCTACGAGCAGTACTTC. Translated, it gives CATSRGEGSGGGAYEQYF.

This chain uses TRBV7-6 with TRBJ2-7; TRBD1 matches 9 bases. V gave up 5 bases and J gave up 0 bases; unmatched junction bases: 8. Germline CDR1 and CDR2: SGHVS and FNYEAQ. This CDR3 spans 16 amino acids. The CDR3 loop is CASSPDRGGGSYEQYF. The CDR3 DNA sequence: TGTGCCAGCAGCCCGGACAGGGGTGGAGGCTCCTACGAGCAGTACTTC.

The rearrangement joins TRBV18 to TRBJ2-1; D may be TRBD2 (6 bases). The CDR3 consists of 15 residues. Germline V gene data show CDR1 as KGHSH and CDR2 as LQKENI. The germline V and J ends were trimmed by 4 bases and 4 bases, with 14 bases remaining between them. CDR3 DNA: TGTGCCAGCTCACGCACGGAGGGACTTTACAATGAGCAGTTCTTC. Translating gives CASSRTEGLYNEQFF.

The chain recombines TRBV6-4 with TRBJ2-3, with a possible D match to TRBD2 (6 bases). Looked up from germline, CDR1 is MRHNA and CDR2 is SNTAGT. V lost 2 bases and J 6 bases, leaving 15 bases between the germline ends. The CDR3 runs 15 residues. The CDR3 DNA follows: TGTGCCAGCAGTGACAGGGGACTTTTAGTCGATACGCAGTATTTT. Its translation: CASSDRGLLVDTQYF.

The CDR3 here is CASSSRTTYGYTF. CDR3 bases: TGTGCCAGCAGCAGTCGGACAACCTATGGCTACACCTTC. The chain combines TRBV13 with TRBJ1-2; tentative D call: TRBD1 (5 bases). Trimming shortened V by 5 bases and J by 4 bases, and 11 bases separated the two germline ends. The germline V gene encodes CDR1 PRHDT and CDR2 FYEKMQ (reference sequence). This CDR3 is 13 amino acids long.

The chain joins TRBV28 to TRBJ1-4; 10 bases fit TRBD1. CDR3 length: 16 amino acids. Looked up from germline, CDR1 is MDHEN and CDR2 is SYDVKM. V shed 5 bases and J 8 bases; nucleotides not matched to a gene: 11. The CDR3 DNA reads as TGTGCCAGCAGTCGCGCAGGGACAGGGGACGGCGAAAAACTGTTTTTT. It encodes CASSRAGTGDGEKLFF.

V is TRBV27 and J is TRBJ2-5; 9 nucleotides align to TRBD2. The V and J ends lost 2 bases and 1 base, in that order; junction bases with no gene match: 5. Germline V gene lookup returns CDR1 MNHEY and CDR2 SMNVEV (reference sequence). The CDR3 length is 16 residues. CDR3 sequence (DNA): TGTGCCAGCAGTTTAGTCCCTAGCGGGGCCCAAGAGACCCAGTACTTC. Its translation: CASSLVPSGAQETQYF.

The chain carries TRBV5-1 and TRBJ1-1; the D is unclear. V lost 1 base, J lost 3 bases, and 7 bases lay in between. Germline V gene data show CDR1 as SGHRS and CDR2 as YFSETQ. This CDR3 has 13 amino acids. CDR3 residues: CASSLNGYTEAFF. The DNA of the CDR3 is TGCGCCAGCAGCTTGAACGGGTACACTGAAGCTTTCTTT.

This chain joins TRBV27 and TRBJ2-7, with 10 positions matching TRBD2. With 5 bases clipped from V and 5 bases from J, the junction kept 9 bases outside the gene matches. CDR1 and CDR2 from the germline V gene are MNHEY and SMNVEV (reference sequence). The CDR3 sequence is 15 residues long. The CDR3 DNA reads as TGTGCCAGCAGTCCGAACTCGGGACTAGCGAACGAGCAGTACTTC. This gives the protein CASSPNSGLANEQYF.

The chain couples TRBV11-2 to TRBJ1-6; a possible D gene is TRBD1 (6 bases). Germline V gene lookup returns CDR1 SGHAT and CDR2 FQNNGV. This CDR3 contains 13 residues. The germline V and J ends were trimmed by 6 bases and 7 bases, with 10 bases remaining between them. CDR3 in DNA: TGTGCCAGCAGTACAGGGTACAATTCACCCCTCCACTTT. Encoded protein: CASSTGYNSPLHF.

The chain joins TRBV5-1 to TRBJ2-4, with D tentatively TRBD2 (7 bases). In germline, CDR1 is SGHRS, CDR2 YFSETQ. The CDR3 is 16 amino acids. V lost 4 bases, J lost 0 bases, and 14 bases lay in between. The CDR3 loop is CASSPGGQLAKNIQYF. The CDR3 region has the DNA TGCGCCAGCAGCCCCGGGGGGCAGCTAGCCAAAAACATTCAGTACTTC. Looking up the rest from reference TRBV5-1 and TRBJ2-4 gives the full variable domain: KAGVTQTPRYLIKTRGQQVTLSCSPISGHRSVSWYQQTPGQGLQFLFEYFSETQRNKGNFPGRFSGRQFSNSRSEMNVSTLELGDSALYLCASSPGGQLAKNIQYFGAGTRLSVL.

This chain joins TRBV7-2 and TRBJ1-1, with no clear D. CDR3 length: 12 amino acids. Germline V gives CDR1 SGHTA, CDR2 FQGNSA. V was pared by 1 base and J by 11 bases, with 11 bases between. CDR3 loop: CASSLVGIGAFF. As DNA, the CDR3 is TGTGCCAGCAGCTTAGTCGGGATAGGCGCTTTCTTT.

The chain is built from TRBV27 and TRBJ1-5, with 9 bases matching TRBD1. The CDR3 consists of 17 residues. V trimming: 11 bases; J trimming: 4 bases; junction bases outside the gene matches: 18. CDR1 and CDR2 from the germline V gene are MNHEY and SMNVEV (reference sequence). CDR3 nucleotides: TGTGCCGGATTACGGGACAGGGATGTCGGAGGGAATCAGCCCCAGCATTTT. Translation gives CAGLRDRDVGGNQPQHF.